Below are 10 T cell receptor beta chains sequenced from a single sample in a study of human T cells and chemical hapten exposure. Using its own MiXCR run on the RACE reads, TCRdb lists one record per CDR3 protein. The sample consists of roughly 200,000 distinct CDR3 sequences, about 22% of them appearing once. Time point specified: patch test 1, 2 weeks after DPC sensitization. Treatment: therapeutic diphenylcyclopropenone sensitization with weekly scalp DPC. The source was whole blood, collected in connection with sensitization to the hapten diphenylcyclopropenone (DPC). These receptors were taken from a woman between 45 and 65 years old with alopecia areata. Some clones in this sample may be carry-over from other donors' samples.

V is TRBV5-1 and J is TRBJ2-7; 11 positions agree with TRBD2. The CDR3 totals 16 residues. CDR1 and CDR2 (germline): SGHRS, YFSETQ. Unmatched junction bases numbered 8, after V lost 0 bases and J lost 6 bases. CDR3 nucleotide sequence: TGCGCCAGCAGCTTGGCCATGGCTAGCGGGAGGTCCGAGCAGTACTTC. It encodes CASSLAMASGRSEQYF.

This clonotype was observed a handful of times. The J gene is TRBJ1-2, the V gene TRBV2; 7 positions agree with TRBD1. The germline V gene encodes CDR1 SNHLY and CDR2 FYNNEI. The CDR3 contains 12 residues. J was trimmed by 4 bases and V by 7 bases; bases with no gene match: 3. CDR3 in DNA: TGTGCCAGCACCCGGGACAGCTATGGCTACACCTTC. Translation: CASTRDSYGYTF.

This clonotype was seen a few times. The chain recombines TRBV11-2 with TRBJ2-1; D might be TRBD1 (5 bases). CDR1 is SGHAT, CDR2 FQNNGV, per germline. The CDR3 sequence is 16 residues long. Deletions cut 2 bases from V and 2 bases from J, with 13 bases between. The CDR3, as DNA: TGTGCCAGCAGCTTATATCCCTGGGGCACCTACAATGAGCAGTTCTTC. Encoded protein: CASSLYPWGTYNEQFF.

The chain carries TRBV21-1 and TRBJ2-1; TRBD1, as called in the table, went unchecked against the DNA. TRBV21-1 constitutes a pseudogene. This CDR3 comprises 17 residues. In DNA, the CDR3 is TGTGCCAGCAGCACCCCCTGTCTCAAGAGCTCCTACAATGAGCAGTTCTTC. Protein: CASSTPCLKSSYNEQFF.

This clonotype was counted only a few times. CDR3 region: CASSRDSSSYNEQFF. In DNA, the CDR3 is TGTGCCAGCAGCCGGGACAGCTCTTCTTACAATGAGCAGTTCTTC. The chain has TRBV3-1 and TRBJ2-1; TRBD1 matches 7 bases. The CDR3 length is 15 residues. The ends lost 4 bases at V and 4 bases at J; junction bases unmatched: 7. Germline loops: CDR1 LGHDT, CDR2 YNNKEL (reference sequence).

This clonotype came up a few times. The J gene is TRBJ1-5, the V gene TRBV27; TRBD1 agrees at 7 bases. V gave up 6 bases and J gave up 0 bases; unmatched junction bases: 8. The germline CDR1 and CDR2 sequences are MNHEY and SMNVEV (reference sequence). The CDR3 covers 16 residues. CDR3 nucleotide sequence: TGTGCCAGCAGCAAGGGGGCGGATTATAGCAATCAGCCCCAGCATTTT. The encoded protein is CASSKGADYSNQPQHF.

The genes are TRBV6-1 and TRBJ1-4; D is unresolved. The CDR3 loop spans 16 amino acids. The germline V gene has CDR1 MNHNS and CDR2 SASEGT. The V end was cut by 3 bases, the J end by 8 bases, with 19 bases between. The CDR3 bases are TGTGCCAGCAGTGAGGCCTACGGGTCGATAGGAGAAAAACTGTTTTTT. It yields the protein CASSEAYGSIGEKLFF.

This clonotype has more than one count but fewer than ten. This chain joins TRBV7-9 and TRBJ2-3, with a weak D call TRBD2 (5 bases). There are 13 residues in the CDR3. V lost 5 bases, J lost 4 bases, and 10 bases lay in between. Looked up from germline, CDR1 is SEHNR and CDR2 is FQNEAQ (reference sequence). The CDR3 is CASSKSGADTQYF. For the CDR3, the DNA is TGTGCCAGCAGCAAAAGCGGCGCAGATACGCAGTATTTT.

The genes are TRBV4-2 and TRBJ2-1; 13 bases map to TRBD2. The germline V gene encodes CDR1 LGHNA and CDR2 YNFKEQ. Trimming took 0 bases from V and 2 from J; bases not matched to a gene: 4. This CDR3 spans 18 amino acids. The CDR3 nucleotides are TGTGCCAGCAGCCAAGAACTAGCGGGAGGGCAAACCTACAATGAGCAGTTCTTC. This gives the protein CASSQELAGGQTYNEQFF.

The chain links TRBV6-6 to TRBJ1-1, with no clear D. CDR1 is MNHNY, CDR2 SVGAGI, per germline (reference sequence). Trimming stripped 5 bases from V and 4 bases from J, with 11 bases between. This CDR3 region has 13 residues. DNA for the CDR3: TGTGCCAGCAGTCCCTCGGACCCCACTGAAGCTTTCTTT. It yields the protein CASSPSDPTEAFF.